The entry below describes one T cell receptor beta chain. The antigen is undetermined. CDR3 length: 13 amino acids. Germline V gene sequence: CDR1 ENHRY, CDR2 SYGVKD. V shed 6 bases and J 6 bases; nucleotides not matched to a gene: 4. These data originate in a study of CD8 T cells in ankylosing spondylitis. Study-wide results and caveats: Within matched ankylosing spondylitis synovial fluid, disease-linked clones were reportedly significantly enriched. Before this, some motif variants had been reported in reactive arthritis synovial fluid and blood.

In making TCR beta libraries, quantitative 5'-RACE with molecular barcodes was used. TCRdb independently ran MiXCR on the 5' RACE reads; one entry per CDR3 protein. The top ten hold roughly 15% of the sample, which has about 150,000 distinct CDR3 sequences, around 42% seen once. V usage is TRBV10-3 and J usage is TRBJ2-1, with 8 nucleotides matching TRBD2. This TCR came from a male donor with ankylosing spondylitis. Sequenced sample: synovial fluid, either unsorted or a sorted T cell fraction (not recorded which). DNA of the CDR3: TGTGCCATCAGATTGGCGGGAGGCAATGAGCAGTTCTTC. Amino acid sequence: CAIRLAGGNEQFF.